This T cell receptor beta chain was captured in a study of T cells in Graves' hyperthyroidism and ophthalmopathy. Notes on the study in general: Most thyroid clonotypes with frequency above 0.001 were detected in blood.

Recently diagnosed hyperthyroidism of less than 2 months' duration affected patients aged 18 to 65. Diagnosing involved the use of clinical symptoms, serum thyroxine and TRAb, thyroid ultrasound and orbital computed tomography. This clonotype has at least ten counts. Its antigen is currently unknown. CDR1 PRHDT and CDR2 FYEKMQ come from the germline V gene (reference sequence). J gave up 4 bases and V 1 base, and 9 bases lay outside the gene matches. CDR3 length: 16 amino acids. From RNA transcripts, TCR beta CDR3 regions were amplified. With the HTBI primer set, the TCR CDR3 went through a first round of RT-PCR. TCRdb passed the multiplex PCR reads through MiXCR, listing each CDR3 protein once. The sample lists some 250,000 distinct CDR3 sequences, about 15% occurring once.

Sequencing was done on a sample of blood. The receptor's source is a woman aged 40 to 49 with Graves' hyperthyroidism that later progressed to Graves' ophthalmopathy. The chain carries TRBV13 and TRBJ1-1; TRBD1 agrees at 7 bases. The CDR3 spells CASSLDVVRGSTEAFF. The CDR3 bases are TGTGCCAGCAGCTTAGATGTTGTCAGGGGGTCCACTGAAGCTTTCTTT.